This section outlines one T cell receptor (beta chain) sequence together with its context. Its antigen is not known. The source of the sample is a study of shared clonotypes between healthy human individuals. Study-wide results and limits: Sequencing depth was predicted to influence how clonotypes are shared among donors. The small donor group covered limited genetic and exposure diversity.

The V and J ends lost 5 bases and 5 bases, in that order; junction bases with no gene match: 3. Germline V CDR1 and CDR2: SGHVS, FQNEAQ. This CDR3 region has 14 residues. The test was conducted at deep level. The table came from immunoSEQ multiplex PCR; TCRdb's copy has only in-frame clones and leaves some out. The sample records about 600,000 clones, roughly 72% being singletons. The chain uses TRBV7-8 and TRBJ1-6; 7 bases line up with TRBD1. Sequencing was done on a sample of PBMCs. The origin of this receptor is a woman aged 40 to 50 in good health. Some clones in this sample may be carry-over from other donors' samples. CDR3 sequence: CASSGTVDNSPLHF. CDR3 sequence (DNA): TGTGCCAGCAGCGGGACAGTAGATAATTCACCCCTCCACTTT.